These 8 T cell receptor beta chains were all obtained from the same sample, sequenced in a study of human T cells and chemical hapten exposure. In TCRdb, the RACE reads were re-called with MiXCR into one record per CDR3 protein. The sample yields tens of thousands of distinct CDR3 sequences, 9.8% seen once. Stated time point: patch test 1, 2 weeks after DPC sensitization. Treatment meaning: therapeutic diphenylcyclopropenone sensitization with weekly scalp DPC. Sequenced here: whole blood, sampled in connection with sensitization to the hapten diphenylcyclopropenone (DPC). Receptor source: a woman between 35 and 50 years old with alopecia areata. Some clones in this sample may be carry-over from other donors' samples.

This clonotype has a count of ten or more. This chain joins TRBV5-6 and TRBJ2-7; D perhaps matches TRBD2 (6 bases). Per the germline V gene, CDR1 is SGHDT and CDR2 is YYEEEE. This CDR3 region has 13 residues. V gave up 0 bases and J gave up 6 bases, with 10 bases separating them. Here the CDR3 reads CASSLGSGTEQYF. In DNA, the CDR3 is TGTGCCAGCAGCTTGGGTAGCGGCACCGAGCAGTACTTC. Using reference TRBV5-6 and TRBJ2-7 for the parts outside the CDR3, the full variable domain is DAGVTQSPTHLIKTRGQQVTLRCSPKSGHDTVSWYQQALGQGPQFIFQYYEEEERQRGNFPDRFSGHQFPNYSSELNVNALLLGDSALYLCASSLGSGTEQYFGPGTRLTVT.

This clonotype was observed a handful of times. V is TRBV18 and J is TRBJ2-3, with 10 positions matching TRBD2. Germline V lookup: CDR1 KGHSH, CDR2 LQKENI. The CDR3 sequence is 18 residues long. The ends lost 3 bases at V and 2 bases at J; junction bases unmatched: 11. The CDR3 DNA reads TGTGCCAGCTCACCGTCTAGCGGGGGCCCACCGTCCACAGATACGCAGTATTTT. It codes for CASSPSSGGPPSTDTQYF. The full variable domain, rest sourced from reference TRBV18 and TRBJ2-3, is NAGVMQNPRHLVRRRGQEARLRCSPMKGHSHVYWYRQLPEEGLKFMVYLQKENIIDESGMPKERFSAEFPKEGPSILRIQQVVRGDSAAYFCASSPSSGGPPSTDTQYFGPGTRLTVL.

This clonotype was seen repeatedly, ten times or more. This chain connects TRBV7-6 to TRBJ1-1; TRBD1 matches 8 bases. Per germline, CDR1 SGHVS and CDR2 FNYEAQ. V dropped 5 bases and J dropped 1; count of bases not matched to a gene: 9. There are 16 residues in the CDR3. The DNA of the CDR3 is TGTGCCAGCAGCCCTAGAACAGGGGGTACGAACACTGAAGCTTTCTTT. This encodes CASSPRTGGTNTEAFF.

This clonotype was observed at least ten times. The chain combines TRBV5-1 with TRBJ1-1; 8 nucleotides match TRBD1. CDR1 SGHRS and CDR2 YFSETQ come from the germline V gene. Trimming at V came to 1 base and at J to 5 bases, leaving 4 bases not matched to a gene. The CDR3 length is 14 residues. The CDR3 here is CASSLQGAVTEAFF. The CDR3 DNA is TGCGCCAGCAGCTTGCAGGGGGCGGTTACTGAAGCTTTCTTT.

V gene TRBV12-3 or TRBV12-4 combines with J gene TRBJ2-2; D is tentatively TRBD1 or TRBD2 (5 bases each). The CDR3 is made up of 13 amino acids. Trimming took off 6 bases at V and 14 bases at J, with 19 bases between the two ends. CDR3: CASRSSGVGTLFF. CDR3 DNA: TGTGCCAGCAGATCCAGTGGGGTCGGGACCCTGTTTTTT.

The chain links TRBV7-9 to TRBJ2-7; D may be TRBD1 or TRBD2 (5 bases each). Trimming pared 5 bases from V and 3 bases from J, leaving 14 bases between. Germline V CDR1 and CDR2: SEHNR, FQNEAQ (reference sequence). The CDR3 loop spans 14 amino acids. In DNA, the CDR3 is TGTGCCAGCAGCCCAGACAGCGGTGTCTACGAGCAGTACTTC. This encodes CASSPDSGVYEQYF.

There are many counts of this clonotype. J is TRBJ1-1 and V is TRBV28; the match to TRBD1 covers 8 bases. The V gene end was trimmed by 8 bases and the J gene end by 1 base; junction bases not matched to a gene: 6. The CDR3 is 14 amino acids. Germline V gene sequence: CDR1 MDHEN, CDR2 SYDVKM. This CDR3 is CASGTGIWNTEAFF. CDR3 nucleotide sequence: TGTGCCAGCGGGACAGGTATATGGAACACTGAAGCTTTCTTT.

This chain joins TRBV6-5 and TRBJ2-7; D could derive from TRBD1 or TRBD2 (6 bases each). The V and J ends lost 5 bases and 3 bases respectively, with 8 bases between them. The CDR3 extends over 12 amino acids. CDR1 MNHEY and CDR2 SVGAGI come from the germline V gene. The CDR3 sequence is CASSRGLYEQYF. DNA for the CDR3: TGTGCCAGCAGTCGGGGGCTCTACGAGCAGTACTTC.